This TCR beta chain is from a study of OX40 agonist ivuxolimab in advanced cancers. Study overall: Antecedent anti-PD-1, anti-PD-L1 or anti-CTLA-4 therapy was permissible, with about 39% having received some.

Assay used: immunoSEQ multiplex PCR; TCRdb lists only in-frame clones, some missing. The sample holds tens of thousands of clones, approximately 93% seen once. The CDR3 has 13 amino acids. V gave up 6 bases and J gave up 2 bases, with 11 bases separating them. Germline values: CDR1 LNHNV, CDR2 YYDKDF (reference sequence). The chain employs TRBV15 and TRBJ2-7; D is undetermined. The material was CD4+ or CD8+ T cells sorted from blood, obtained in a trial of the OX40 agonist ivuxolimab. This sequence originates from an adult with an advanced solid tumor such as melanoma, head and neck, liver or kidney cancer. CDR3 region: CATRQLYAYEQYF. The CDR3 DNA reads as TGTGCCACCAGACAGCTCTACGCCTACGAGCAGTACTTC.